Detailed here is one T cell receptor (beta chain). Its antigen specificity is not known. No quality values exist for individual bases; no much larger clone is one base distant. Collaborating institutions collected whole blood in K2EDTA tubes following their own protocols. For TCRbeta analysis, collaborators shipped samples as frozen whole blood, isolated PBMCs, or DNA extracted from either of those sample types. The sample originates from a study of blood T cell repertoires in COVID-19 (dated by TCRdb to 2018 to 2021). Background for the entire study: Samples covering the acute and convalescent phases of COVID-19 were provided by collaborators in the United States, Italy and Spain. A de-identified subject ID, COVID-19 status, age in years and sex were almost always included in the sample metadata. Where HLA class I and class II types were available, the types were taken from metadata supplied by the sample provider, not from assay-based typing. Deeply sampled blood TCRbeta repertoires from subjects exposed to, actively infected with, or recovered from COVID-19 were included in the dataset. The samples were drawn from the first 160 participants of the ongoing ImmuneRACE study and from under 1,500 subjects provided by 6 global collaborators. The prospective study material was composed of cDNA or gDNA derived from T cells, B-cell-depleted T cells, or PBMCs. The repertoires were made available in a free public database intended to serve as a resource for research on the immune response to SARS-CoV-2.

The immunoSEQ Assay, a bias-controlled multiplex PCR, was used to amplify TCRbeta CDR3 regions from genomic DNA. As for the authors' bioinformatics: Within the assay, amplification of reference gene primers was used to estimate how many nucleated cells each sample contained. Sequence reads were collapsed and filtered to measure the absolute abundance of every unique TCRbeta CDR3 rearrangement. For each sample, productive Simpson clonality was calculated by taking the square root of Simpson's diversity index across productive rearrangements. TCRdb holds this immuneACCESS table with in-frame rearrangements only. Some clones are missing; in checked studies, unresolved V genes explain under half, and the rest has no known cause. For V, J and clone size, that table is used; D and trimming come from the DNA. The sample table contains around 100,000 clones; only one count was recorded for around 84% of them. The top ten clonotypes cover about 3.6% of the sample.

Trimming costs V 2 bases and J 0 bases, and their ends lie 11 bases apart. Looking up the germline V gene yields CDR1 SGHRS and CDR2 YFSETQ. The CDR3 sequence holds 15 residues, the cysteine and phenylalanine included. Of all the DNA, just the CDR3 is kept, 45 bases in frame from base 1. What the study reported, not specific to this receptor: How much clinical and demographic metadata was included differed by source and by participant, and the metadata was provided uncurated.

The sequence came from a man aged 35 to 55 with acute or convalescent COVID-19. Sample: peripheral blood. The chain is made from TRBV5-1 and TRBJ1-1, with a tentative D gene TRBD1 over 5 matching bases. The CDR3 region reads CASSFQGVLNTEAFF. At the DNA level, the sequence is TGCGCCAGCAGCTTTCAGGGCGTGTTGAACACTGAAGCTTTCTTT.